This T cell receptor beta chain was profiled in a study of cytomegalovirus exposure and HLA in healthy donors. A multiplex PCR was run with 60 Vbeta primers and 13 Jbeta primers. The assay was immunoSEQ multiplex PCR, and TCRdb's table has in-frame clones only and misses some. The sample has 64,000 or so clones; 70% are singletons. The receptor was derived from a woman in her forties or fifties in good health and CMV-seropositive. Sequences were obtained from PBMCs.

Written as DNA, the CDR3 is TGTGCCAGCAGTGAAGGCGCGGGGTCTTACAATGAGCAGTTCTTC. It codes for CASSEGAGSYNEQFF. The J gene is TRBJ2-1, the V gene TRBV6-1, with D possibly being TRBD2 (6 bases). Germline CDR1 and CDR2: MNHNS and SASEGT. The CDR3 loop spans 15 amino acids. V lost 1 base, J lost 4 bases, and 11 bases lay in between.